Listed here are 27 T cell receptor beta chains from one sample, sequenced in a study of a mutant IDH1 vaccine in newly diagnosed glioma. Libraries were prepared by immunoSEQ multiplex PCR; TCRdb keeps only in-frame clonotypes and omits some of them. Among around 37,000 clones listed, 75% to 85% were seen once. The time point was: baseline, week 1 (first vaccination visit). Treatment specified: pre-vaccination baseline after standard-of-care therapy. Sequencing was performed on PBMCs, taken from a glioma patient treated with radiotherapy, temozolomide or both. The receptors were sampled from a man in his forties with glioma. Some clones in this sample may be carry-over from other donors' samples.

The chain couples TRBV6-6 to TRBJ2-3; the match to TRBD1 covers 9 bases. The CDR3 has 16 amino acids. V lost 0 bases and J lost 5; bases outside the gene matches: 6. CDR1 and CDR2 (germline): MNHNY, SVGAGI (reference sequence). Here the CDR3 DNA reads TGTGCCAGCAGTTACTCGGGGACAGGGCTCGGAGATACGCAGTATTTT. Its protein product is CASSYSGTGLGDTQYF.

The chain combines TRBV2 with TRBJ1-5, with D perhaps TRBD1 (5 bases). From germline, CDR1 is SNHLY and CDR2 FYNNEI. The CDR3 is made up of 13 amino acids. V was shortened by 4 bases and J by 6 bases, with 10 bases between the two germline ends. The CDR3 DNA reads TGTGCCAGCAGTGTGCAGGGAGCTCAGCCCCAGCATTTT. The encoded protein is CASSVQGAQPQHF. The complete variable domain, with remaining parts taken from reference TRBV2 and TRBJ1-5, reads EPEVTQTPSHQVTQMGQEVILRCVPISNHLYFYWYRQILGQKVEFLVSFYNNEISEKSEIFDDQFSVERPDGSNFTLKIRSTKLEDSAMYFCASSVQGAQPQHFGDGTRLSIL.

About this clone itself: The sample contains more than one DNA sequence encoding this CDR3. The chain has TRBV5-6 and TRBJ1-5, with a possible D match to TRBD1 (6 bases). V was pared by 2 bases and J by 6 bases, with 9 bases between. Per the germline V gene, CDR1 is SGHDT and CDR2 is YYEEEE. The CDR3 extends over 13 amino acids. As DNA, the CDR3 is TGTGCCAGCAGCTTAGGGGGTGGTCAGCCCCAGCATTTT. Translated: CASSLGGGQPQHF.

This clone has only a few counts. The CDR3 sequence: CARLTGLSNQPQHF. As DNA, the CDR3 is TGTGCCAGACTCACAGGTTTGAGTAATCAGCCCCAGCATTTT. The chain links TRBV19 to TRBJ1-5; D possibly corresponds to TRBD1 (5 bases). V was cut by 9 bases and J by 4 bases, with 16 bases left in between. The CDR3 totals 14 residues. The V gene's germline CDR1 is LNHDA and CDR2 SQIVND (reference sequence).

The chain couples TRBV4-1 to TRBJ1-2, with TRBD1 as a possible D gene (6 bases). Germline CDR1 is MGHRA and CDR2 is YSYEKL. V was pared by 1 base and J by 8 bases, with 14 bases between. The CDR3 has 14 amino acids. In DNA form, the CDR3 reads TGCGCCAGCAGCCAAGGGTGGGGGCACCAGGGCTACACCTTC. It yields the protein CASSQGWGHQGYTF.

The J gene is TRBJ1-1, the V gene TRBV5-1, with D maybe TRBD1 (5 bases). The V gene's germline CDR1 is SGHRS and CDR2 YFSETQ. The V end lost 1 base, the J end lost 10 bases, and 17 bases lay between the germline ends. The length of the CDR3 is 14 residues. In DNA, the CDR3 is TGCGCCAGCAGCTTGTCGGTCTCGGGGCGCGGAGCTTTCTTT. Protein: CASSLSVSGRGAFF.

This clone was seen a few times. V is TRBV11-3 and J is TRBJ2-7; 8 bases fit TRBD2. The CDR3 is 14 residues long. Unmatched junction bases numbered 3, after V lost 3 bases and J lost 2 bases. CDR1 is SGHNT and CDR2 is YENEEA in the germline V gene. Here the CDR3 DNA reads TGTGCCAGCAGCTTGGCGGGGGGAACCTACGAGCAGTACTTC. As protein: CASSLAGGTYEQYF. Based on the CDR3 plus reference TRBV11-3 and TRBJ2-7, the full variable domain is EAGVVQSPRYKIIEKKQPVAFWCNPISGHNTLYWYLQNLGQGPELLIRYENEEAVDDSQLPKDRFSAERLKGVDSTLKIQPAELGDSAVYLCASSLAGGTYEQYFGPGTRLTVT.

The CDR3 DNA follows: TGTGCCAGCTCACCAGGCCGGGGGCGAGCGGACACTGAAGCTTTCTTT. Amino acids: CASSPGRGRADTEAFF. The chain joins TRBV18 to TRBJ1-1; D may be TRBD1 (6 bases). The CDR3 is made up of 16 amino acids. V dropped 2 bases and J dropped 3 bases, with 16 bases sitting between them. The germline CDR1 and CDR2 sequences are KGHSH and LQKENI.

The rearrangement links TRBV20-1 to TRBJ1-2; D is perhaps TRBD1 (5 bases). The CDR3 covers 11 residues. Germline CDR1 DFQATT, CDR2 SNEGSKA (reference sequence). The CDR3 region is CRVGTDYGYTF. The CDR3 nucleotides read TGCAGGGTGGGGACGGACTATGGCTACACCTTC.

This clone was counted only a few times. The V call is TRBV27, the J call TRBJ1-1; the D is unclear. Germline V gene lookup returns CDR1 MNHEY and CDR2 SMNVEV (reference sequence). The length of the CDR3 is 14 residues. Trimming removed 6 bases from V and 1 base from J, with 12 bases in between. The CDR3 protein is CASRRTEENTEAFF. CDR3 in DNA: TGTGCCAGCAGACGAACAGAGGAGAACACTGAAGCTTTCTTT.

The chain links TRBV25-1 to TRBJ2-5, with 7 positions matching TRBD1. The junction had 10 bases not matched to a gene; V was cut back by 1 base and J by 2 bases. The CDR3 covers 17 residues. Germline V gene lookup returns CDR1 MGHDK and CDR2 SYGVNS. The CDR3 loop is CASSEFFQQGIQETQYF. The CDR3 DNA follows: TGTGCCAGCAGTGAATTCTTTCAACAGGGGATTCAAGAGACCCAGTACTTC.

V is TRBV5-4 and J is TRBJ2-1; 10 positions agree with TRBD2. The CDR3 has 15 residues. V lost 4 bases to trimming and J lost 7 bases; unmatched junction nucleotides: 8. Germline V CDR1 and CDR2: SGHNT, YYREEE (reference sequence). The CDR3 DNA reads TGTGCCAGCAGCCTGGGACTAGCGAAGAGGAATGAGCAGTTCTTC. It yields the protein CASSLGLAKRNEQFF.

J is TRBJ2-7 and V is TRBV2; 10 bases agree with TRBD1. The CDR3 consists of 14 residues. Germline V gene data show CDR1 as SNHLY and CDR2 as FYNNEI. V dropped 8 bases and J dropped 5; count of bases not matched to a gene: 9. For the CDR3, the DNA is TGTGCCAGCGCCCCCGGGACAGGGGTCAACGAGCAGTACTTC. Its translation is CASAPGTGVNEQYF.

The chain carries TRBV30 and TRBJ1-2, with 7 bases fitting TRBD1. J gave up 6 bases and V 2 bases, and 6 bases lay outside the gene matches. CDR1 is GTSNPN, CDR2 SVGIG, per germline (reference sequence). CDR3 length equals 13 residues. This chain's CDR3 is CAWSQGQTNGYTF. The CDR3 region has the DNA TGTGCCTGGAGTCAGGGACAGACTAATGGCTACACCTTC.

The chain carries TRBV5-1 and TRBJ1-2; D call uncertain. The germline gives CDR1 SGHRS, CDR2 YFSETQ. Trimming took off 0 bases at V and 2 bases at J, with 11 bases between the two ends. The CDR3 totals 15 residues. The CDR3 region has the DNA TGCGCCAGCAGCTTGGAAGACGGTGGGAACTATGGCTACACCTTC. Protein sequence: CASSLEDGGNYGYTF. Variable domain in full (rest from reference TRBV5-1 and TRBJ1-2): KAGVTQTPRYLIKTRGQQVTLSCSPISGHRSVSWYQQTPGQGLQFLFEYFSETQRNKGNFPGRFSGRQFSNSRSEMNVSTLELGDSALYLCASSLEDGGNYGYTFGSGTRLTVV.

The chain links TRBV18 to TRBJ1-1, with 7 bases lining up with TRBD1. The germline gives CDR1 KGHSH, CDR2 LQKENI. J lost 3 bases, V lost 5 bases, and 9 bases had no gene match. The CDR3 length is 15 residues. As DNA, the CDR3 is TGTGCCAGCTCAGACAGGGTTGTGGTGGACACTGAAGCTTTCTTT. Protein product: CASSDRVVVDTEAFF.

The genes are TRBV27 and TRBJ2-1; 7 bases align to TRBD2. The length of the CDR3 is 19 residues. Per germline, CDR1 MNHEY and CDR2 SMNVEV (reference sequence). The V and J ends lost 0 bases and 0 bases, in that order; junction bases with no gene match: 11. DNA for the CDR3: TGTGCCAGCAGTTTATCGTTTACGTCCCCTAGCGGCTCCTACAATGAGCAGTTCTTC. Translating it yields CASSLSFTSPSGSYNEQFF.

The chain carries TRBV4-1 and TRBJ2-5; weak D call: TRBD1 (6 bases). Germline CDR1 reads MGHRA; CDR2 reads YSYEKL. V dropped 0 bases and J dropped 3 bases, with 17 bases sitting between them. CDR3 length: 17 amino acids. The CDR3 DNA is TGCGCCAGCAGCCAAGATGTGGGGGCCAGTTCAGAAGAGACCCAGTACTTC. The encoded protein is CASSQDVGASSEETQYF.

This sequence joins TRBV5-1 and TRBJ2-1, with D unresolved. V dropped 4 bases and J dropped 3 bases, with 11 bases sitting between them. CDR3 length: 14 residues. The germline gives CDR1 SGHRS, CDR2 YFSETQ. CDR3 DNA: TGCGCCAGCAGCCCCCCAAAAAGCTACAATGAGCAGTTCTTC. This encodes CASSPPKSYNEQFF. The variable domain in full, completed from reference TRBV5-1 and TRBJ2-1, reads KAGVTQTPRYLIKTRGQQVTLSCSPISGHRSVSWYQQTPGQGLQFLFEYFSETQRNKGNFPGRFSGRQFSNSRSEMNVSTLELGDSALYLCASSPPKSYNEQFFGPGTRLTVL.

The rearrangement joins TRBV13 to TRBJ2-1; D gene uncertain. This CDR3 is built from 15 residues. Germline-derived CDR1 and CDR2 are PRHDT and FYEKMQ (reference sequence). The ends were cut back, 0 bases at V and 6 bases at J, with 12 bases in the middle. This CDR3 reads CASSLGAAYGNEQFF. CDR3 nucleotide sequence: TGTGCCAGCAGCTTAGGGGCCGCGTATGGCAATGAGCAGTTCTTC.

V usage is TRBV30 and J usage is TRBJ2-3, with TRBD1 matching over 7 bases. In germline, CDR1 is GTSNPN, CDR2 SVGIG (reference sequence). Germline trimming cut 4 bases from V and 2 bases from J; bases unmatched to any gene: 9. The CDR3 loop spans 15 amino acids. As DNA, the CDR3 is TGTGCCTGGATTCCTGCAGGGGGTCCCACAGATACGCAGTATTTT. Its protein is CAWIPAGGPTDTQYF.

The chain carries TRBV4-3 and TRBJ1-2; no clear D gene. CDR1 and CDR2 (germline): LGHNA, YSLEER. V was pared by 0 bases and J by 8 bases, with 13 bases between. The CDR3 runs 14 residues. CDR3 coding DNA: TGCGCCAGCAGCCAAGACCTCTCCAAACGCGGCTACACCTTC. This encodes CASSQDLSKRGYTF.

The genes are TRBV18 and TRBJ2-3; 7 bases are shared with TRBD1. The junction had 4 bases not matched to a gene; V was cut back by 3 bases and J by 1 base. The germline CDR1 and CDR2 sequences are KGHSH and LQKENI. This CDR3 region has 15 residues. CDR3 nucleotide sequence: TGTGCCAGCTCACCCGACAGGGACCGCACAGATACGCAGTATTTT. Its translation is CASSPDRDRTDTQYF.

This chain links TRBV30 with TRBJ2-5; D is ambiguous. V lost 3 bases, J lost 12 bases, and 20 bases lay in between. The CDR3 consists of 13 residues. Germline V CDR1 and CDR2: GTSNPN, SVGIG (reference sequence). In DNA form, the CDR3 reads TGTGCCTGGAGACGGGTCGACGGAGAGCAGGAGTACTTC. As protein: CAWRRVDGEQEYF.

The chain couples TRBV19 to TRBJ1-1, with D unresolved. Looked up from germline, CDR1 is LNHDA and CDR2 is SQIVND (reference sequence). The CDR3 has 12 residues. Trimming pared 5 bases from V and 3 bases from J, leaving 7 bases between. The chain's CDR3 is CASSGRYTEAFF. CDR3 DNA: TGTGCCAGTAGTGGGCGCTACACTGAAGCTTTCTTT.

V gene TRBV5-4 combines with J gene TRBJ2-7; D ambiguous. Trimming shortened V by 2 bases and J by 2 bases, and 8 bases separated the two germline ends. CDR1 is SGHNT and CDR2 is YYREEE in the germline V gene (reference sequence). The CDR3 consists of 13 residues. CDR3 DNA: TGTGCCAGCAGCTTCGCAGGTACCTACGAGCAGTACTTC. It is translated as CASSFAGTYEQYF.

V and J are TRBV7-8 and TRBJ1-6, with D uncertain. The germline CDR1 and CDR2 sequences are SGHVS and FQNEAQ. CDR3 length: 13 residues. Trimming pared 2 bases from V and 10 bases from J, leaving 9 bases between. For the CDR3, the DNA is TGTGCCAGCAGCTTAAGGGTGGGGTCACCCCTCCACTTT. Translated: CASSLRVGSPLHF.